These 3 T cell receptor beta chains originate from one sample sequenced in a study of control samples from healthy donors and cancer patients. This table comes from immunoSEQ multiplex PCR, and its TCRdb copy is limited to in-frame clones, with some not included. The sample carries about 140,000 clones, roughly 92% recorded once. Source material: blood. Receptors were obtained from a man aged 35 to 55 in good health.

The J gene is TRBJ1-6, the V gene TRBV2; unclear D gene. V was clipped by 8 bases and J by 4 bases, with 21 bases between them. CDR1 is SNHLY and CDR2 is FYNNEI in the germline V gene. The length of the CDR3 is 17 residues. The CDR3 reads CASGTSNGVGYNSPLHF. The DNA of the CDR3 is TGTGCCAGCGGAACTTCGAACGGGGTTGGTTATAATTCACCCCTCCACTTT.

CDR3 amino acids: CAISESWTGMNTEAFF. As DNA, the CDR3 is TGTGCCATCAGTGAGTCTTGGACAGGGATGAACACTGAAGCTTTCTTT. This chain uses TRBV10-3 with TRBJ1-1, with 8 nucleotides matching TRBD1. V gave up 0 bases and J gave up 0 bases; unmatched junction bases: 3. The CDR3 spans 16 residues. The V gene's germline CDR1 is ENHRY and CDR2 SYGVKD.

The chain joins TRBV7-2 to TRBJ2-1, with 9 positions matching TRBD1. This CDR3 is 13 amino acids long. In germline, CDR1 is SGHTA, CDR2 FQGNSA. After removal of 5 bases from V and 15 bases from J, the junction contained 11 bases not matched to a gene. DNA of the CDR3: TGTGCCAGCAGCGCCACAGGGGGCGGCTTCGGGTTCTTC. As protein: CASSATGGGFGFF.